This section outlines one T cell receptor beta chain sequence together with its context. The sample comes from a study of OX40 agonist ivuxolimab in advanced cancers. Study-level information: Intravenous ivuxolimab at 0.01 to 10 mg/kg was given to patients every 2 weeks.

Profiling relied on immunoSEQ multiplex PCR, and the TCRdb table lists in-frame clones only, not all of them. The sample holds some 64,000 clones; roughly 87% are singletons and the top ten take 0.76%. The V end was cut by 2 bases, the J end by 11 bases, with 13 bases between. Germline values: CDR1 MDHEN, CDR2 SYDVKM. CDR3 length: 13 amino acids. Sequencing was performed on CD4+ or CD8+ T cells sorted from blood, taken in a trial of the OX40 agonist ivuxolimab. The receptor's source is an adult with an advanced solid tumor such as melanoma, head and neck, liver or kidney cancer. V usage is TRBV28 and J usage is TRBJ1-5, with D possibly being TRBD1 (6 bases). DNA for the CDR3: TGTGCCAGCAGTTTACGCGGGACAAACGCCCAGCATTTT. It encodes CASSLRGTNAQHF.